The clone carrying this T cell receptor (beta chain) was recorded a few times. Its specificity is unknown. This CDR3 is built from 14 residues. The germline V gene has CDR1 MDHEN and CDR2 SYDVKM. With 6 bases clipped from V and 5 bases from J, the junction kept 5 bases outside the gene matches. This entry comes from a study of cytomegalovirus exposure and HLA in healthy donors. Study-level results: One later analysis reportedly identified an Asian-associated ancestry cluster that showed fewer N-insertions than the approximately 600-donor mean. A later analysis associated under 20,000 TCR beta sequences with HLA alleles at a 0.05 false discovery rate. Among CMV-associated TCR beta chains, most appeared HLA-restricted in a later analysis.

The study ran its PCR with 60 Vbeta and 13 Jbeta primers. Sequencing was performed with immunoSEQ multiplex PCR; in TCRdb, only in-frame clones are kept and a portion is missing. Here the sample spans approximately 120,000 clones, roughly 17% being singletons. Sequenced input: PBMCs. The V gene is TRBV28, the J gene TRBJ1-1, with 11 positions matching TRBD1. This receptor was identified in a female donor in good health and CMV-seropositive. The CDR3 bases are TGTGCCAGCAGAACCGGGACAGGGGGAACTGAAGCTTTCTTT. Residues: CASRTGTGGTEAFF.